These 13 T cell receptor beta chains were all obtained from the same sample, sequenced in a study of cytomegalovirus exposure and HLA in healthy donors. The PCR used 60 Vbeta and 13 Jbeta primers. Using immunoSEQ multiplex PCR, the repertoire was profiled, and TCRdb retains in-frame clones only, with some absent. The sample includes under 130,000 clones, more than 65% of them seen just once. Sequenced sample: PBMCs. The receptor source for this set is a man between 35 and 55 years old in good health and CMV-seropositive.

Note on this clone: The sample contains more than one DNA sequence encoding this CDR3. The chain uses TRBV11-3 and TRBJ2-3; 9 nucleotides agree with TRBD1. CDR1 and CDR2 from the germline V gene are SGHNT and YENEEA. The CDR3 is made up of 15 amino acids. The V gene end was trimmed by 5 bases and the J gene end by 3 bases; junction bases not matched to a gene: 6. CDR3 amino acids: CASSLQGARTDTQYF. In nucleotides, the CDR3 is TGTGCCAGCAGCCTACAGGGGGCTAGAACAGATACGCAGTATTTT.

V is TRBV27 and J is TRBJ2-5; 7 nucleotides align to TRBD1. The junction had 8 bases not matched to a gene; V was cut back by 4 bases and J by 3 bases. Per germline, CDR1 MNHEY and CDR2 SMNVEV (reference sequence). CDR3 size: 15 residues. CDR3: CASSSLYRGEETQYF. The CDR3 nucleotides read TGTGCCAGCAGTTCCCTTTACAGGGGAGAAGAGACCCAGTACTTC.

The chain combines TRBV6-6 with TRBJ2-7; 11 positions match TRBD1. The germline V gene has CDR1 MNHNY and CDR2 SVGAGI (reference sequence). The CDR3 runs 14 residues. V shed 6 bases and J 2 bases; nucleotides not matched to a gene: 3. The CDR3 protein is CASRPGQGAYEQYF. CDR3 in DNA: TGTGCCAGCAGGCCGGGACAGGGGGCCTACGAGCAGTACTTC.

This clone was found once. In nucleotides, the CDR3 is TGCAGCGCCTCAGGGTTCGACGAGCAGTACTTC. This encodes CSASGFDEQYF. The chain carries TRBV29-1 and TRBJ2-7; D is possibly TRBD1 (5 bases). Trimming stripped 7 bases from V and 5 bases from J, with 12 bases between. Germline CDR1 and CDR2: SQVTM and ANQGSEA. CDR3 length: 11 amino acids.

This clone was detected a few times. The chain has TRBV7-6 and TRBJ2-1, with a weak D call TRBD2 (5 bases). V was trimmed by 5 bases and J by 8 bases, leaving 16 bases between them. Germline CDR1 reads SGHVS; CDR2 reads FNYEAQ. The length of the CDR3 is 14 residues. The DNA for the CDR3 is TGTGCCAGCAGCCTAGAGGGAGCCAAGGATGAGCAGTTCTTC. Protein: CASSLEGAKDEQFF.

V is TRBV15 and J is TRBJ2-5, with 7 bases that match TRBD1. The CDR3 is 14 residues long. CDR1 and CDR2 from the germline V gene are LNHNV and YYDKDF (reference sequence). Losses at the gene ends were 8 bases for V and 1 base for J; bases not matched to a gene: 7. This CDR3 is CATSKGQTQETQYF. The CDR3 DNA is TGTGCCACCTCCAAGGGACAGACCCAAGAGACCCAGTACTTC.

CDR3 region: CASSFNRGSNTIYF. CDR3 sequence (DNA): TGTGCCAGCAGCTTCAACAGGGGGAGTAACACCATATATTTT. This chain joins TRBV7-9 and TRBJ1-3; the match to TRBD1 covers 8 bases. CDR1 and CDR2 (germline): SEHNR, FQNEAQ (reference sequence). The V and J ends lost 3 bases and 7 bases, in that order; junction bases with no gene match: 5. The CDR3 is made up of 14 amino acids.

The chain carries TRBV11-3 and TRBJ1-1; 7 bases match TRBD1. Trimming took 3 bases from V and 0 from J; bases not matched to a gene: 4. The CDR3 length is 15 residues. Germline CDR1 is SGHNT and CDR2 is YENEEA. This CDR3 reads CASSFSQGMNTEAFF. The CDR3 region has the DNA TGTGCCAGCAGCTTCTCACAGGGGATGAACACTGAAGCTTTCTTT.

The rearrangement uses TRBV11-1 and TRBJ2-1, with 8 bases matching TRBD2. Germline V gives CDR1 SGHAT, CDR2 FQDESV (reference sequence). This CDR3 is 15 amino acids long. Germline trimming cut 2 bases from V and 0 bases from J; bases unmatched to any gene: 0. The CDR3 loop is CASSLSGSSYNEQFF. CDR3 nucleotide sequence: TGTGCCAGCAGCTTAAGCGGGAGCTCCTACAATGAGCAGTTCTTC. The full variable domain, its missing parts supplied by reference TRBV11-1 and TRBJ2-1, is EAEVAQSPRYKITEKSQAVAFWCDPISGHATLYWYRQILGQGPELLVQFQDESVVDDSQLPKDRFSAERLKGVDSTLKIQPAELGDSAMYLCASSLSGSSYNEQFFGPGTRLTVL.

The chain joins TRBV6-5 to TRBJ1-1, with no clear D. Looked up from germline, CDR1 is MNHEY and CDR2 is SVGAGI. There are 14 residues in the CDR3. The ends were cut back, 6 bases at V and 0 bases at J, with 11 bases in the middle. CDR3 region: CASSQRVMNTEAFF. CDR3 DNA sequence: TGTGCCAGCAGCCAGAGGGTAATGAACACTGAAGCTTTCTTT.

Points on this clone: This same CDR3 is encoded by further DNA sequences in the sample. The chain couples TRBV7-2 to TRBJ2-7; no definite D call. Trimming removed 3 bases from V and 1 base from J, with 10 bases in between. CDR3 size: 14 residues. Looked up from germline, CDR1 is SGHTA and CDR2 is FQGNSA. The CDR3 loop reads CASSLGSLSYEQYF. DNA of the CDR3: TGTGCCAGCAGCTTGGGCAGTCTTTCCTACGAGCAGTACTTC.

The V gene is TRBV14, the J gene TRBJ2-3; a possible D gene is TRBD1 (6 bases). Per the germline V gene, CDR1 is SGHDN and CDR2 is FVKESK. This CDR3 has 16 residues. Trimming took off 2 bases at V and 5 bases at J, with 17 bases between the two ends. This chain's CDR3 is CASSQPGQSPVDTQYF. In DNA form, the CDR3 reads TGTGCCAGCAGCCAACCGGGACAATCACCCGTAGATACGCAGTATTTT.

Note on this clone: Distinct nucleotide sequences in the sample also encode this CDR3. The V and J genes are TRBV7-8 and TRBJ1-5, with 8 bases that match TRBD1. There are 15 residues in the CDR3. V trimming: 2 bases; J trimming: 4 bases; junction bases outside the gene matches: 4. CDR1 SGHVS and CDR2 FQNEAQ come from the germline V gene. The DNA of the CDR3 is TGTGCCAGCAGCTTACAGGGGGCTGGGAATCAGCCCCAGCATTTT. It translates to CASSLQGAGNQPQHF.